This T cell receptor (beta chain) stems from a study of T cells in Graves' hyperthyroidism and ophthalmopathy. Authors of the study amplified TCR beta CDR3 regions from RNA transcripts. Using the HTBI primer set, a first-round RT-PCR was run on the TCR CDR3. From the multiplex PCR reads, TCRdb called clonotypes with MiXCR, one entry per CDR3 protein. The repertoire includes 300,000 to 500,000 distinct CDR3 sequences, 11% to 15% of them detected once, and 28% sits in the top ten. This clonotype has ten or more counts. Its specificity is not known. This CDR3 region has 15 residues. Looked up from germline, CDR1 is MGHRA and CDR2 is YSYEKL. The V gene lost 1 base and the J gene lost 3 bases, with 13 bases spanning the gap. Findings of the study overall: The model made its ophthalmopathy prediction, and onset followed a median approximately 7 months later. Most thyroid clonotypes expanded above 0.001 appeared in blood too.

This chain joins TRBV4-1 and TRBJ2-7; D may be TRBD1 (6 bases). The specimen sequenced was blood. This receptor was taken from a man in his forties or fifties with Graves' ophthalmopathy. CDR3 amino acids: CASSQGGTRDYEQYF. DNA of the CDR3: TGCGCCAGCAGCCAAGGGGGGACACGGGACTACGAGCAGTACTTC.